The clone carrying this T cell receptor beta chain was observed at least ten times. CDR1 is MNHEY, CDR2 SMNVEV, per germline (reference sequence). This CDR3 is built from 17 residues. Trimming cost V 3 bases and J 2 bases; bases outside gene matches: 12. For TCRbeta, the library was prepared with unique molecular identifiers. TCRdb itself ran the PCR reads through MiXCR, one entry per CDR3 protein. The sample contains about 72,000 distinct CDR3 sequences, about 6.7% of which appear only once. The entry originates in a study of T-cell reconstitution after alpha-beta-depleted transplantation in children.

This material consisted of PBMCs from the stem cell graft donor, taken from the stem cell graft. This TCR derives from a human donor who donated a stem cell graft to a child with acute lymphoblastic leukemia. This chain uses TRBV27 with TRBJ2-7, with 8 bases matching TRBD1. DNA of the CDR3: TGTGCCAGCAGTTTCACTTATCCCGGGACAGGAACCTACGAGCAGTACTTC. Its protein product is CASSFTYPGTGTYEQYF.